The 30 T cell receptor beta chains in this list originate from one sample, sequenced in a study of T cells in localized non-small cell lung cancer. Only in-frame clones appear in the TCRdb table, and some are missing; sequencing was by immunoSEQ multiplex PCR. The profile shows around 33,000 clones, roughly 80% of them singletons. This specimen was peripheral blood, taken before any cancer treatment. The source is a male donor older than 55 with stage III squamous cell lung carcinoma.

The chain employs TRBV7-2 and TRBJ2-5; 10 nucleotides align to TRBD2. V dropped 5 bases and J dropped 2; count of bases not matched to a gene: 11. The CDR3 sequence is 17 residues long. In germline, CDR1 is SGHTA, CDR2 FQGNSA. This CDR3 reads CASSAPIGTSEQETQYF. CDR3 DNA sequence: TGTGCCAGCAGCGCGCCCATTGGGACTAGCGAACAAGAGACCCAGTACTTC. Supplemented by reference TRBV7-2 and TRBJ2-5, the full variable domain reads GAGVSQSPSNKVTEKGKDVELRCDPISGHTALYWYRQSLGQGLEFLIYFQGNSAPDKSGLPSDRFSAERTGGSVSTLTIQRTQQEDSAVYLCASSAPIGTSEQETQYFGPGTRLLVL.

V gene TRBV6-1 combines with J gene TRBJ1-6; 10 positions match TRBD1. The CDR3 loop spans 15 amino acids. CDR1 and CDR2 (germline): MNHNS, SASEGT. V dropped 7 bases and J dropped 7; count of bases not matched to a gene: 7. CDR3 nucleotides: TGTGCCAGCACTTATCCGGGACAGGGGAATTCACCCCTCCACTTT. Translated: CASTYPGQGNSPLHF.

This chain links TRBV7-8 with TRBJ1-1; TRBD1 matches at 7 bases. The V gene's germline CDR1 is SGHVS and CDR2 FQNEAQ. The junction had 6 bases not matched to a gene; V was cut back by 5 bases and J by 3 bases. The CDR3 is 14 amino acids. The CDR3 is CASSPRQGHTEAFF. In DNA, the CDR3 is TGTGCCAGCAGCCCCAGACAGGGCCACACTGAAGCTTTCTTT.

V and J are TRBV7-6 and TRBJ2-7; no clear D gene. Germline values: CDR1 SGHVS, CDR2 FNYEAQ. The CDR3 consists of 12 residues. V lost 1 base and J 6 bases, leaving 7 bases between the germline ends. CDR3 residues: CASSLGPGEQYF. The CDR3 DNA sequence: TGTGCCAGCAGCTTAGGCCCGGGCGAGCAGTACTTC.

The V gene is TRBV7-9, the J gene TRBJ2-5; 10 bases fit TRBD2. J was trimmed by 3 bases and V by 4 bases; bases with no gene match: 8. The CDR3 contains 16 residues. Germline CDR1 SEHNR, CDR2 FQNEAQ (reference sequence). The CDR3 spells CASSSLLAGTKETQYF. The CDR3 DNA reads as TGTGCCAGCAGCTCCTTACTAGCGGGGACGAAAGAGACCCAGTACTTC.

The chain couples TRBV6-1 to TRBJ1-1; D is uncertain. V gave up 2 bases and J gave up 0 bases, with 7 bases separating them. CDR3 length: 14 amino acids. Per germline, CDR1 MNHNS and CDR2 SASEGT. This CDR3 is CASSETYMNTEAFF. The CDR3 coding sequence is TGTGCCAGCAGTGAAACTTATATGAACACTGAAGCTTTCTTT.

V is TRBV7-2 and J is TRBJ2-3, with D maybe TRBD2 (5 bases). The CDR3 is 13 amino acids. V was pared by 4 bases and J by 5 bases, with 10 bases between. The V gene's germline CDR1 is SGHTA and CDR2 FQGNSA. The CDR3 region has the DNA TGTGCCAGCAGCTCCCAGAGGGAAGATACGCAGTATTTT. Protein product: CASSSQREDTQYF. Looking up the rest from reference TRBV7-2 and TRBJ2-3 gives the full variable domain: GAGVSQSPSNKVTEKGKDVELRCDPISGHTALYWYRQSLGQGLEFLIYFQGNSAPDKSGLPSDRFSAERTGGSVSTLTIQRTQQEDSAVYLCASSSQREDTQYFGPGTRLTVL.

This sequence joins TRBV10-3 and TRBJ2-6, with a possible D match to TRBD2 (6 bases). This CDR3 is built from 15 residues. The germline V gene has CDR1 ENHRY and CDR2 SYGVKD. Trimming removed 7 bases from V and 2 bases from J, with 12 bases in between. In DNA form, the CDR3 reads TGTGCCATCATGGGTGGAGGGGCTGGGGCCAACGTCCTGACTTTC. Protein sequence: CAIMGGGAGANVLTF.

The J gene is TRBJ2-1, the V gene TRBV6-1; TRBD2 aligns across 7 bases. Germline trimming cut 5 bases from V and 1 base from J; bases unmatched to any gene: 2. This CDR3 contains 14 residues. Germline lookup yields CDR1 MNHNS and CDR2 SASEGT. CDR3 loop: CASSLGGSYNEQFF. The CDR3 coding sequence is TGTGCCAGCAGTCTGGGGGGGTCCTACAATGAGCAGTTCTTC.

This chain connects TRBV19 to TRBJ1-5, with 7 nucleotides matching TRBD1. Germline loops: CDR1 LNHDA, CDR2 SQIVND (reference sequence). With V trimmed by 5 bases and J by 7 bases, 5 bases remained unmatched. The CDR3 loop spans 13 amino acids. The CDR3 is CASSEDRAQPQHF. The CDR3 DNA follows: TGTGCCAGTAGTGAAGACAGGGCCCAGCCCCAGCATTTT.

This chain links TRBV6-6 with TRBJ1-2; D gene uncertain. CDR3 length: 12 residues. In germline, CDR1 is MNHNY, CDR2 SVGAGI (reference sequence). Trimming cost V 6 bases and J 8 bases, with 13 bases left between them. The CDR3 loop is CASSQVARGYTF. CDR3 nucleotide sequence: TGTGCCAGCAGCCAAGTGGCGCGCGGCTACACCTTC.

The J gene is TRBJ2-2, the V gene TRBV7-9; TRBD1 matches 9 bases. This CDR3 has 15 amino acids. The trim removed 5 bases at V and 6 bases at J, leaving 7 bases unmatched. Germline CDR1 reads SEHNR; CDR2 reads FQNEAQ (reference sequence). The CDR3 region is CASSQGTGIAGELFF. The CDR3 nucleotides read TGTGCCAGCAGCCAAGGGACAGGGATAGCCGGGGAGCTGTTTTTT.

The rearrangement joins TRBV29-1 to TRBJ2-4, with D possibly being TRBD1 (6 bases). This CDR3 has 16 residues. Between the trimmed V and J ends, which lost 0 bases and 2 bases, there was a span of 14 bases. Germline assignment: CDR1 SQVTM and CDR2 ANQGSEA. CDR3 region: CSVEDRTGPPKNIQYF. The DNA of the CDR3 is TGCAGCGTTGAAGATCGAACAGGGCCGCCCAAAAACATTCAGTACTTC.

The chain links TRBV4-1 to TRBJ1-5; D call uncertain. The CDR3 is 16 amino acids. Looked up from germline, CDR1 is MGHRA and CDR2 is YSYEKL. With 0 bases removed from V and 10 bases from J, the gap between germline ends came to 19 bases. The DNA of the CDR3 is TGCGCCAGCAGCCAAGATTGGGTCGGCGCAATCAGCCCCCAGCATTTT. It translates to CASSQDWVGAISPQHF.

The chain has TRBV5-4 and TRBJ2-2; 9 bases agree with TRBD2. V gave up 4 bases and J gave up 6 bases; unmatched junction bases: 7. Per germline, CDR1 SGHNT and CDR2 YYREEE (reference sequence). The CDR3 runs 15 residues. The CDR3: CASSAGTSFSGELFF. As DNA, the CDR3 is TGTGCCAGCAGCGCCGGGACTAGCTTTTCCGGGGAGCTGTTTTTT.

This clone was recorded a few times. The chain links TRBV5-4 to TRBJ1-1; 9 bases are shared with TRBD1. The CDR3 spans 14 residues. Germline assignment: CDR1 SGHNT and CDR2 YYREEE (reference sequence). J was trimmed by 4 bases and V by 4 bases; bases with no gene match: 5. The CDR3 DNA follows: TGTGCCAGCAGCACGACAGGGGGTTCCACTGAAGCTTTCTTT. Amino acids: CASSTTGGSTEAFF.

The V call is TRBV10-1, the J call TRBJ2-2, with D possibly being TRBD2 (6 bases). This CDR3 has 16 residues. Trimming cost V 3 bases and J 4 bases, with 15 bases left between them. CDR1 is WNHNN, CDR2 SYGVQD, per germline (reference sequence). This CDR3 reads CASSESRLGGTGELFF. As DNA, the CDR3 is TGCGCCAGCAGTGAAAGTCGACTAGGTGGCACCGGGGAGCTGTTTTTT.

This chain uses TRBV29-1 with TRBJ2-5, with D tentatively TRBD1 (5 bases). The germline gives CDR1 SQVTM, CDR2 ANQGSEA. The CDR3 covers 13 residues. The V end lost 5 bases, the J end lost 0 bases, and 10 bases lay between the germline ends. This CDR3 reads CSVFQGYQETQYF. CDR3 in DNA: TGCAGCGTTTTTCAGGGTTACCAAGAGACCCAGTACTTC.

The V call is TRBV18, the J call TRBJ2-5, with D possibly being TRBD1 or TRBD2 (6 bases each). CDR1 and CDR2 (germline): KGHSH, LQKENI. V lost 2 bases to trimming and J lost 5 bases, with 12 bases between them. The CDR3 runs to 14 residues. The CDR3: CASSPGTGRETQYF. CDR3 bases: TGTGCCAGCTCACCAGGCACAGGGAGGGAGACCCAGTACTTC.

This clone was observed once. V is TRBV11-1 and J is TRBJ2-5; 7 positions match TRBD1. The ends lost 5 bases at V and 6 bases at J; junction bases unmatched: 9. CDR1 and CDR2 (germline): SGHAT, FQDESV (reference sequence). The CDR3 is made up of 14 amino acids. CDR3 DNA sequence: TGTGCCAGCAGCCTAGGGACAGTCGAAAAGACCCAGTACTTC. Residues: CASSLGTVEKTQYF.

The chain joins TRBV11-2 to TRBJ1-2; 7 bases fit TRBD1. The CDR3 extends over 15 amino acids. CDR1 is SGHAT, CDR2 FQNNGV, per germline. The J segment lost 7 bases and the V segment lost 0 bases, leaving 8 bases of the junction unmatched. In DNA, the CDR3 is TGTGCCAGCAGCTTAGAGGGAGCAGGGGGTTCTGGCTACACCTTC. This codes for CASSLEGAGGSGYTF.

This chain joins TRBV6-5 and TRBJ2-7; D not resolved. Trimming took 9 bases from V and 3 from J, leaving 15 bases between them. Germline CDR1 reads MNHEY; CDR2 reads SVGAGI. The CDR3 consists of 13 residues. The CDR3 DNA reads TGTGCCAGTAGTGGCTTACAGCACTACGAGCAGTACTTC. It specifies CASSGLQHYEQYF.

The sample holds a few counts of this clone. CDR3 residues: CASTWTGSNGYTF. CDR3 in DNA: TGCGCCAGCACCTGGACAGGGTCGAATGGCTACACCTTC. The chain joins TRBV10-1 to TRBJ1-2, with 8 bases aligning to TRBD1. CDR3 size: 13 residues. Germline lookup yields CDR1 WNHNN and CDR2 SYGVQD (reference sequence). V shed 7 bases, J shed 6 bases, and the junction held 7 bases outside the gene matches.

In nucleotides, the CDR3 is TGCAGTGCAGCACAGGGGGCGACGCAGTATTTT. Translating gives CSAAQGATQYF. The J gene is TRBJ2-3, the V gene TRBV20-1; TRBD1 agrees at 9 bases. CDR3 length: 11 residues. Germline V CDR1 and CDR2: DFQATT, SNEGSKA (reference sequence). V was clipped by 6 bases and J by 9 bases; unmatched bases: 4.

The rearrangement links TRBV7-9 to TRBJ2-1; D tentatively reads TRBD1 or TRBD2 (5 bases each). V was clipped by 7 bases and J by 0 bases, with 10 bases between them. CDR3 length equals 14 residues. The germline V gene has CDR1 SEHNR and CDR2 FQNEAQ (reference sequence). CDR3 sequence reads: CASTRGDSYNEQFF. As DNA, the CDR3 is TGTGCCAGCACAAGGGGAGACTCCTACAATGAGCAGTTCTTC.

Notes on this clone: The limits of the CDR3 on the DNA are not certain, so only TCRdb's listed CDR3 is given. J is TRBJ1-1 and V is TRBV6-4. With termini counted, the CDR3 has 15 amino acids. Per germline, CDR1 MRHNA and CDR2 SNTAGT. Here the CDR3 reads CASSTSAGGRTEAFF.

The rearrangement uses TRBV11-2 and TRBJ2-3; TRBD1 agrees at 10 bases. The CDR3 runs to 15 residues. The V gene's germline CDR1 is SGHAT and CDR2 FQNNGV. J was trimmed by 3 bases and V by 4 bases; bases with no gene match: 4. The CDR3 is CASSYPGQGTDTQYF. As DNA, the CDR3 is TGTGCCAGCAGCTACCCGGGACAGGGGACAGATACGCAGTATTTT.

The chain is built from TRBV6-5 and TRBJ1-1; tentatively, D is TRBD1 (6 bases). The CDR3 runs to 13 residues. V lost 6 bases to trimming and J lost 7 bases, with 15 bases between them. Germline values: CDR1 MNHEY, CDR2 SVGAGI. CDR3 sequence: CASSHLDSFEAFF. CDR3 bases: TGTGCCAGCAGCCATCTGGACAGTTTTGAAGCTTTCTTT.

This clone was observed a few times. The rearrangement uses TRBV9 and TRBJ1-6; no clear D gene. V was cut by 2 bases and J by 7 bases, with 10 bases left in between. Germline V gene data show CDR1 as SGDLS and CDR2 as YYNGEE. The CDR3 runs 14 residues. The CDR3, as DNA: TGTGCCAGCAGCGTCCAAGGGTCCAATTCACCCCTCCACTTT. It yields the protein CASSVQGSNSPLHF.

The chain has TRBV5-1 and TRBJ1-5; the D is unclear. The CDR3 is 14 residues long. Trimming cost V 0 bases and J 4 bases, with 8 bases left between them. Germline V gene data show CDR1 as SGHRS and CDR2 as YFSETQ. CDR3 protein: CASSLEPDNQPQHF. CDR3 DNA sequence: TGCGCCAGCAGCTTGGAGCCAGATAATCAGCCCCAGCATTTT.